A single TCR beta chain is shown here with its context. The source of the sample is a study of PD-L1 blockade in urothelial cancer. Overall study context: About 90% of the 29 patients were men with bladder-origin urothelial cancer. In terms of prior chemotherapy, patients had received 0 to 3 regimens.

Assay: immunoSEQ multiplex PCR; the TCRdb copy retains only in-frame clones and omits some. This sample carries some 51,000 clones, more than 75% of them seen once, and the ten largest clones take around 15%. Per patient, between 1 and 8 samples were collected at pretreatment and on-treatment time points. Germline CDR1 SGHRS, CDR2 YFSETQ. The CDR3 is made up of 14 amino acids. With 1 base removed from V and 1 base from J, the gap between germline ends came to 8 bases. The chain links TRBV5-1 to TRBJ1-1, with D possibly matching TRBD1 (5 bases). The clonotype comes from a man aged 60 to 75 with urothelial cancer. This sample comprised PBMCs, obtained around atezolizumab (anti-PD-L1) treatment. The DNA of the CDR3 is TGCGCCAGCAGCTTGCGCCAGGGGAACACTGAAGCTTTCTTT. Protein: CASSLRQGNTEAFF.